A selection of T cell receptor beta chains follows, all from one sample in a study of shared clonotypes between healthy human individuals. Repertoires were generated with immunoSEQ multiplex PCR, while TCRdb's copy carries only in-frame clones and drops some. The data show millions of clones, about 95% seen once. The material sequenced was naive CD8+ T cells sorted from blood. Receptors were obtained from a man aged 18 to 29 in good health. Each CDR3 is given with its conserved first and last residue.

v_call: TRBV2
cdr3_aa: CASSPLLGWETQYF

v_call: TRBV4-1
cdr3_aa: CASISSVGGPINEQFF

v_call: TRBV27
cdr3_aa: CATRPLALNEKLFF

v_call: TRBV2
cdr3_aa: CASSPDVNTEAFF

v_call: TRBV9
cdr3_aa: CASSVAGSSGNTIYF

v_call: TRBV27
cdr3_aa: CASSLKATYEQYF

v_call: TRBV11-2
cdr3_aa: CASSLNGGLAGATGELFF

v_call: TRBV13
cdr3_aa: CASSLGDRGGAEAFF

v_call: TRBV10-1
cdr3_aa: CASSATPGLAHEQFF

v_call: TRBV15
cdr3_aa: CATSRDRGEETQYF

v_call: TRBV6-1
cdr3_aa: CASSEGVYYEQFF

v_call: TRBV6-1
cdr3_aa: CASSDRLNPPLHF

v_call: TRBV28
cdr3_aa: CASSLEGQGFHYGYTF

v_call: TRBV27
cdr3_aa: CASSFFGEGGYGYTF

v_call: TRBV4-1
cdr3_aa: CASSHRTSGGFEQFF

v_call: TRBV9
cdr3_aa: CASSDITDGYTF

v_call: TRBV2
cdr3_aa: CASRGLDTGELFF

v_call: TRBV5-6
cdr3_aa: CASSLSRSQYF

v_call: TRBV27
cdr3_aa: CASSSAGAYGANVLTF

v_call: TRBV4-1
cdr3_aa: CASSQPGSYEQYF

v_call: TRBV15
cdr3_aa: CATSRMALTGNGEQFF

v_call: TRBV29-1
cdr3_aa: CSVLTVYTEAFF

v_call: TRBV6-1
cdr3_aa: CASWLPGLRTDTQYF

v_call: TRBV4-1
cdr3_aa: CASSQEQAATEAFF

v_call: TRBV4-3
cdr3_aa: CASSQELVEDEQYF

v_call: TRBV5-6
cdr3_aa: CASSFGRTGGYEQYF